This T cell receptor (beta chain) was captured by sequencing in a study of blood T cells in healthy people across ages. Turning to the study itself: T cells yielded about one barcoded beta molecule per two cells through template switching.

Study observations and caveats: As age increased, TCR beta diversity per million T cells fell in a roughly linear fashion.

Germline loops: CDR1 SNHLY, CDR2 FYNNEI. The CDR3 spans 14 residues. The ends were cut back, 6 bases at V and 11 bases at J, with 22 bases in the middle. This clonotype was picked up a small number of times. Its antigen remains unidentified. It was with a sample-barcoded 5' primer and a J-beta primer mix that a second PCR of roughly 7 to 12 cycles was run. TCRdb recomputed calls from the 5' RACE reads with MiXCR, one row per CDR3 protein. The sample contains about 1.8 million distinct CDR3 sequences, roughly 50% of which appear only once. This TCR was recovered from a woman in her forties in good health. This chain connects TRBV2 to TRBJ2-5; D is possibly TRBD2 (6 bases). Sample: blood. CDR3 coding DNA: TGTGCCAGCAGCCCAAACGGGGGACGGAATGAGCAGTACTTC. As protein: CASSPNGGRNEQYF. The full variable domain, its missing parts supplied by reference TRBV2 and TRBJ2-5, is EPEVTQTPSHQVTQMGQEVILRCVPISNHLYFYWYRQILGQKVEFLVSFYNNEISEKSEIFDDQFSVERPDGSNFTLKIRSTKLEDSAMYFCASSPNGGRNEQYFGPGTRLLVL.